What follows is one TCR beta chain and its context. The antigen is undetermined. This entry belongs to a study of beta chain features in type 1 diabetes. Trimming took 0 bases from V and 2 from J, leaving 16 bases between them. CDR3 length: 18 residues. Regarding the study as a whole: Patients with type 1 diabetes carried fewer insertions and had more deletions at their VDJ junctions.

Reverse transcription of all isolated RNA meant that expressed TCRB transcripts were sequenced. The repertoire was sequenced with immunoSEQ multiplex PCR; TCRdb's copy has only in-frame clones and lacks some. Counted here are some 60,000 clones, around 63% occurring once; the ten biggest clones make up 2% to 2.5%. The J gene is TRBJ1-4, the V gene TRBV23-1; D ambiguous. TRBV23-1 qualifies as an ORF whose function is uncertain. The specimen sequenced was Tregs from blood. This receptor was identified in a woman younger than 35 in good health. The CDR3 sequence is CASSQSKGSAYTNEKLFF. As DNA, the CDR3 is TGCGCCAGCAGTCAATCGAAAGGGAGTGCGTATACTAATGAAAAACTGTTTTTT.